A selection of T cell receptor beta chains follows, all from one sample in a study of CD8 T cells in Susac syndrome. Each CDR3 protein is one row after TCRdb ran MiXCR on the immunoSEQ multiplex PCR reads. The sample has some 110,000 distinct CDR3 sequences, 94% seen once; the top ten hold 0.41%. Sequenced material: CD8+ T cells from PBMCs. These receptors were taken from a human donor with Susac syndrome. CDR3s include the opening cysteine and the closing phenylalanine or tryptophan. A D gene is named only where the DNA matches it firmly. Only part of the rows carry a size: once, few, many, or a class if the clone is expanded.

v_call	d_call	j_call	clone_size	cdr3_nt	cdr3_aa
TRBV9	.	TRBJ1-1	.	TGTGCCAGTTCACAGGTCCCGGGCACTGAAGCTTTCTTT	CASSQVPGTEAFF
TRBV19	.	TRBJ1-5	.	TGTGCCAGTCAGGAGGCAGCAGGTGTTCAGCCCCAGCATTTT	CASQEAAGVQPQHF
TRBV27	TRBD1	TRBJ1-1	.	TGTGCCAGCGGGACAGTTAACACTGAAGCTTTCTTT	CASGTVNTEAFF
TRBV27	.	TRBJ2-3	.	TGTGCCAGCAGTTTATTCCGGGACAAGAGCACAGATACGCAGTATTTT	CASSLFRDKSTDTQYF
TRBV20-1	.	TRBJ2-7	.	TGCAGTGCTAGACGGACTCCCCGGGGAGAGCAGTACTTC	CSARRTPRGEQYF
TRBV27	.	TRBJ1-2	.	TGTGCCAGCAGCCCAGGCGGCTCTCTCTATGGCTACACCTTC	CASSPGGSLYGYTF
TRBV27	.	TRBJ1-5	.	TGTGCCAGCAGTTCCGGCAGTCCAGTTCAGCCCCAGCATTTT	CASSSGSPVQPQHF
TRBV2	.	TRBJ1-1	.	TGTGCCAGCTGGTACAGTGAAGCTTTCTTT	CASWYSEAFF
TRBV7-2	.	TRBJ1-5	.	TGTGCCAGCAGCTTAGATAAGTTCGGCAATCAGCCCCAGCATTTT	CASSLDKFGNQPQHF
TRBV9	.	TRBJ2-7	few	TGTGCCAGCAGCGTAGTTGGCGGGGACGAGCAGTACTTC	CASSVVGGDEQYF
TRBV15	.	TRBJ2-5	.	TGTGCCACCAGCAGGGAGACGGGACCCAAAGAGACCCAGTACTTC	CATSRETGPKETQYF
TRBV20-1	TRBD1	TRBJ1-6	.	TGCAGTGCTAGGGCGGATAACCCGACAGGGGGGAATTCACCCCTCCACTTT	CSARADNPTGGNSPLHF
TRBV9	.	TRBJ1-2	.	TGTGCCAGCAGCGGGGCTGTTGGCTACACCTTC	CASSGAVGYTF
TRBV29-1	TRBD2	TRBJ2-1	.	TGCAGCGCCCGGATACTAGCGGGGGGGAACGGGTTACGGTTCTTC	CSARILAGGNGLRFF
TRBV15	.	TRBJ1-2	once	TGTGCCACCAGCAGAGATCGCACAGGCCATCCCTATGGCTACACCTTC	CATSRDRTGHPYGYTF
TRBV6-5	.	TRBJ2-5	.	TGTGCCAGCAGTTACTCGCCTAGCAGAGAGACCCAGTACTTC	CASSYSPSRETQYF
TRBV24-1	.	TRBJ2-5	.	TGTGCCACCAGTGATTTGCATGGGGAGACCCAGTACTTC	CATSDLHGETQYF
TRBV4-3	.	TRBJ2-7	.	TGCGCCAGCAGCCTTGGGCCAGTAAACTACGAGCAGTACTTC	CASSLGPVNYEQYF
TRBV29-1	.	TRBJ1-2	.	TGCAGCGTTGAAGACAGGGACAACTATGGCTACACCTTC	CSVEDRDNYGYTF
TRBV20-1	TRBD2	TRBJ2-4	.	TGCAGTGCCCTATCCGGGACTAGCGCCAAAAACATTCAGTACTTC	CSALSGTSAKNIQYF
TRBV7-9	.	TRBJ2-3	.	TGTGCCAGCAGCCACACAGGGTTGGATACGCAGTATTTT	CASSHTGLDTQYF
TRBV3-1	.	TRBJ2-5	.	TGTGCCAGCAGCCAGTTCCCCTCGGAGGGGGGGCAAGAGACCCAGTACTTC	CASSQFPSEGGQETQYF
TRBV27	.	TRBJ2-3	.	TGTGCCAGCAGTTTATCTGGACCCCACCCCACAGATACGCAGTATTTT	CASSLSGPHPTDTQYF
TRBV2	.	TRBJ2-5	.	TGTGCCAGCAGTGGTGGGGGTCAAGAGACCCAGTACTTC	CASSGGGQETQYF
TRBV4-2	TRBD1	TRBJ2-7	.	TGTGCCAGCAGCGGACCGGGACAGGGTTACGAGCAGTACTTC	CASSGPGQGYEQYF
TRBV7-9	.	TRBJ2-6	.	TGTGCCAGCAGCTTATCCGACAGATCCGGGGCCAACGTCCTGACTTTC	CASSLSDRSGANVLTF
TRBV27	.	TRBJ1-3	.	TGTGCCAGCAGTCACGACACCGCTTCTGGAAACACCATATATTTT	CASSHDTASGNTIYF
TRBV12-3/TRBV12-4	.	TRBJ1-5	.	TGTGCCAGCAGTTTCTATGACGACCGGAATCAGCCCCAGCATTTT	CASSFYDDRNQPQHF
TRBV20-1	.	TRBJ2-1	.	TGCAGTGCTAAGTCACCCCCCGGTAGGGAGAAGACCTACAATGAGCAGTTCTTC	CSAKSPPGREKTYNEQFF
TRBV6-2/TRBV6-3	TRBD1	TRBJ2-7	.	TGTGCCAGCAGCAGGGGACAGGGAGAGTCCTACGAGCAGTACTTC	CASSRGQGESYEQYF
TRBV5-1	.	TRBJ2-7	.	TGCGCCAGCAGTGAGGCTTGGGCCTACGAGCAGTACTTC	CASSEAWAYEQYF
TRBV7-9	.	TRBJ1-6	.	TGTGCCAGCAGCTCAGGAGGCAATTCACCCCTCCACTTT	CASSSGGNSPLHF
TRBV7-9	.	TRBJ2-7	.	TGTGCCAGCAGCCCCCGGGGGGCAGGGAATACCTACGAGCAGTACTTC	CASSPRGAGNTYEQYF
TRBV12-3/TRBV12-4	TRBD2	TRBJ2-3	.	TGTGCCAGCAGGAGACTAGCGGCTAGCACAGATACGCAGTATTTT	CASRRLAASTDTQYF
TRBV6-6	.	TRBJ2-7	.	TGTGCCAGCAGTCACACAGTCTACGAGCAGTACTTC	CASSHTVYEQYF
TRBV27	.	TRBJ2-5	.	TGTGCCAGCACCACCCTCGACGGGGGCATAAGAGAGACCCAGTACTTC	CASTTLDGGIRETQYF
TRBV29-1	.	TRBJ2-7	.	TGCAGCGCCGGGACCTCGGGGGAGCAGTACTTC	CSAGTSGEQYF
TRBV27	TRBD1	TRBJ2-7	.	TGTGCCAGCAGCACAGGGGCTACCTCCTACGAGCAGTACTTC	CASSTGATSYEQYF
TRBV19	.	TRBJ1-1	.	TGTGCCAGTAGTAGCCTGACAGGCGACACTGAAGCTTTCTTT	CASSSLTGDTEAFF
TRBV4-1	.	TRBJ1-2	.	TGCGCCAGCAGCCAAGCGGTGCACTATGGCTACACCTTC	CASSQAVHYGYTF
TRBV9	TRBD1	TRBJ2-3	.	TGTGCCAGCAGCCTCCGGACAGGGGAGACAGATACGCAGTATTTT	CASSLRTGETDTQYF
TRBV7-9	.	TRBJ2-7	once	TGTGCCAGCACCAATCCAGGGTCCTCCTACGAGCAGTACTTC	CASTNPGSSYEQYF
TRBV19	TRBD1	TRBJ1-1	few	TGTGCCAGTGGGACAGCTTTGAACACTGAAGCTTTCTTT	CASGTALNTEAFF
TRBV27	.	TRBJ2-5	.	TGTGCCAGCAAAGTGGAGGGGAGAGAGACCCAGTACTTC	CASKVEGRETQYF
TRBV27	.	TRBJ1-1	.	TGTGCCAGCAGTTTATCCAGTACCTACACTGAAGCTTTCTTT	CASSLSSTYTEAFF
TRBV29-1	.	TRBJ1-1	.	TGCAGCGCCGTGGCAGCCCTTGAAGCTTTCTTT	CSAVAALEAFF
TRBV14	.	TRBJ2-5	.	TGTGCCAGCAGCCAAGTTTTCGGACAAGAGACCCAGTACTTC	CASSQVFGQETQYF
TRBV20-1	TRBD1	TRBJ2-7	.	TGCAGTGCTAGAGATGACCCGGGACAGCCTTACGAGCAGTACTTC	CSARDDPGQPYEQYF
TRBV4-1	TRBD2	TRBJ2-1	.	TGCGCCAGCAGCTGGTGGACTAGCGGGGGGAATGAGCAGTTCTTC	CASSWWTSGGNEQFF
TRBV24-1	TRBD2	TRBJ2-5	.	TGTGCCACCTCAGACGGCGGGGGGGCTCAGGTGTGGCAAGAGACCCAGTACTTC	CATSDGGGAQVWQETQYF
TRBV12-3/TRBV12-4	.	TRBJ1-1	.	TGTGCCAGCACTCCCAGCTTGAACACTGAAGCTTTCTTT	CASTPSLNTEAFF
TRBV13	TRBD1	TRBJ2-2	.	TGTGCCAGCAGCTCCGGGACAGGGGTCACCGGGGAGCTGTTTTTT	CASSSGTGVTGELFF
TRBV9	.	TRBJ2-1	.	TGTGCCAGCAGCGTAAATGGACGGGTTATGAATGAGCAGTTCTTC	CASSVNGRVMNEQFF
TRBV3-1	.	TRBJ2-1	.	TGTGCCAGCAGCCAAGATAGGGACCTAGGAAGGAAGCAGTTCTTC	CASSQDRDLGRKQFF